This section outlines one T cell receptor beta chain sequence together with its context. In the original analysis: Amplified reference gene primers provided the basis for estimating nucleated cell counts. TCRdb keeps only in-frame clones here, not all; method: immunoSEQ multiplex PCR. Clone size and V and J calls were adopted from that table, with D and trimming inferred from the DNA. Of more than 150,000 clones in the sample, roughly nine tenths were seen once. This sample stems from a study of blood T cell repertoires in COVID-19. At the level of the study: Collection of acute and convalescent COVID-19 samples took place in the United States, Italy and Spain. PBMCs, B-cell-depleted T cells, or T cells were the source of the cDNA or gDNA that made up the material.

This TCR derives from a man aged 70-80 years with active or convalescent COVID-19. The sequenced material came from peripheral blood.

DNA of the CDR3: TGTGCCAGCAGCTTCGATGGAGGGAACTATGGCTACACCTTC. Translating gives CASSFDGGNYGYTF. The chain employs TRBV7-9 and TRBJ1-2, with D uncertain. This CDR3 has 14 amino acids. The germline V gene has CDR1 SEHNR and CDR2 FQNEAQ (reference sequence). Trimming stripped 3 bases from V and 2 bases from J, with 10 bases between.